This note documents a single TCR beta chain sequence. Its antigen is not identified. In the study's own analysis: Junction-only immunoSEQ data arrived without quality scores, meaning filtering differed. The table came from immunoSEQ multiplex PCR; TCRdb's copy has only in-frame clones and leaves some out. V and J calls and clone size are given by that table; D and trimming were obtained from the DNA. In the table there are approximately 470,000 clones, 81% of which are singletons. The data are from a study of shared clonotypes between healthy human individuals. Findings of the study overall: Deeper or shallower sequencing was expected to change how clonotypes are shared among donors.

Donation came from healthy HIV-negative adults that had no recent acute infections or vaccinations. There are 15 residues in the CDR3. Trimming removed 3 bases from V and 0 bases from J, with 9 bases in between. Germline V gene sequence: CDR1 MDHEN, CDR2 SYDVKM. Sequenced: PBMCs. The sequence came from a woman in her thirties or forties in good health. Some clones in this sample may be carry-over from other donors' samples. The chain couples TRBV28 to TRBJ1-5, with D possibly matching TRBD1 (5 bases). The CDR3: CASSFHRTSNQPQHF. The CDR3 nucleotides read TGTGCCAGCAGTTTCCACAGGACTAGCAATCAGCCCCAGCATTTT.